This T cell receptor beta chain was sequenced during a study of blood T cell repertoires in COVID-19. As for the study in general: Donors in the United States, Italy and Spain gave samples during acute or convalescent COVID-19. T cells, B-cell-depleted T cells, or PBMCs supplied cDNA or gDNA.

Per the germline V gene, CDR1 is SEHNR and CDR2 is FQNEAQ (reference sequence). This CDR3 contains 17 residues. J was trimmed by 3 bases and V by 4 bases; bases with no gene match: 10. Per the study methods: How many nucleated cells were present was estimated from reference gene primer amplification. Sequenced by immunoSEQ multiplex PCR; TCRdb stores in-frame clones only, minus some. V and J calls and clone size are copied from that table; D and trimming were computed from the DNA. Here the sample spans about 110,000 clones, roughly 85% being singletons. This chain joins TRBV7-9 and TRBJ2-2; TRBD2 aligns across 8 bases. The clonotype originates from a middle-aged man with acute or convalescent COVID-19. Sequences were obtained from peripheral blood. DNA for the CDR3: TGTGCCAGCAGCTCGGGGGGAGCGGGGGTCTACACCGGGGAGCTGTTTTTT. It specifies CASSSGGAGVYTGELFF.